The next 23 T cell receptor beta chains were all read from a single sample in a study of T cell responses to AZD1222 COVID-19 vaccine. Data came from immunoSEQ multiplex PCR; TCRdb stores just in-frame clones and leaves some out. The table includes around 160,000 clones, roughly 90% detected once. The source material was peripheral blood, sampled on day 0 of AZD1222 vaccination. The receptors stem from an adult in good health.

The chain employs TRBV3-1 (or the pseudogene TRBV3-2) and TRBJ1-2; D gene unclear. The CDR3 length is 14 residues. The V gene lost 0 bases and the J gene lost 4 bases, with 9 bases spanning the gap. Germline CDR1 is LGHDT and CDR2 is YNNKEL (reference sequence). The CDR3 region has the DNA TGTGCCAGCAGCCAAGATCAAGGGATCTATGGCTACACCTTC. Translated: CASSQDQGIYGYTF.

In DNA, the CDR3 is TGCGCCAGCAGCTTATCGTCGACAGGGACCGAGCAGTACTTC. It yields the protein CASSLSSTGTEQYF. The chain is built from TRBV5-1 and TRBJ2-7; 7 bases match TRBD1. The CDR3 sequence is 14 residues long. V shed 2 bases, J shed 6 bases, and the junction held 8 bases outside the gene matches. Germline V lookup: CDR1 SGHRS, CDR2 YFSETQ.

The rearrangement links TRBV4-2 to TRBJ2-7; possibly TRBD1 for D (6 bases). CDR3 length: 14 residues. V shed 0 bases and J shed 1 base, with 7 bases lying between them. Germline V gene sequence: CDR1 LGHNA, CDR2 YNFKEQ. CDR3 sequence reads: CASSQEQGSYEQYF. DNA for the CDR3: TGTGCCAGCAGCCAAGAACAGGGTTCCTACGAGCAGTACTTC.

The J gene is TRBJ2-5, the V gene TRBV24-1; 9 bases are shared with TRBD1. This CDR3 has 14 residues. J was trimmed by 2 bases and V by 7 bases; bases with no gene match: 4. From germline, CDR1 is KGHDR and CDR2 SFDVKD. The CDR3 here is CATRDRGPQETQYF. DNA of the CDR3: TGTGCCACCAGGGACAGGGGACCTCAAGAGACCCAGTACTTC.

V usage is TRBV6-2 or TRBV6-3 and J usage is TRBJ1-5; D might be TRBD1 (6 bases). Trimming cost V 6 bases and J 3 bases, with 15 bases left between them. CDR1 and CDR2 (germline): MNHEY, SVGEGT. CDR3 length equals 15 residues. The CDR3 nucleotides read TGTGCCAGCAGCCGTAGGACAGCGCACAATCAGCCCCAGCATTTT. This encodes CASSRRTAHNQPQHF.

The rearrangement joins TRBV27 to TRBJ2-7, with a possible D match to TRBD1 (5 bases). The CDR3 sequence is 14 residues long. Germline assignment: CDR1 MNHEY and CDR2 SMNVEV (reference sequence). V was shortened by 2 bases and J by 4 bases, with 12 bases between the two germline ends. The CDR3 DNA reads TGTGCCAGCAGTTTAGGGGCAATGGGGTACGAGCAGTACTTC. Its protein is CASSLGAMGYEQYF.

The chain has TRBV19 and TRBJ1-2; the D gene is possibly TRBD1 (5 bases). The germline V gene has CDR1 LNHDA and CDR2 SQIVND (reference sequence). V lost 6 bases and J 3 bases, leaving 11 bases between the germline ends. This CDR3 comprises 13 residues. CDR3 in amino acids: CASSLGQDYGYTF. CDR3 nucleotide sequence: TGTGCCAGTAGCCTGGGGCAGGACTATGGCTACACCTTC.

The CDR3 nucleotides read TGTGCCAGCAGCGTTGGGGCCGGTGAAAAACTGTTTTTT. Amino acids: CASSVGAGEKLFF. The rearrangement uses TRBV9 and TRBJ1-4; possible D gene TRBD1, 5 bases. The CDR3 covers 13 residues. The germline gives CDR1 SGDLS, CDR2 YYNGEE. The V end lost 2 bases, the J end lost 7 bases, and 9 bases lay between the germline ends.

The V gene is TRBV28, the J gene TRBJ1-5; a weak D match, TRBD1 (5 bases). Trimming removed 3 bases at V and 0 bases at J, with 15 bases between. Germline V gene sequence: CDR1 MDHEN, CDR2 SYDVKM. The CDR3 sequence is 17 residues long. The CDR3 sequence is CASSLGTAYGSNQPQHF. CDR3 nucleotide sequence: TGTGCCAGCAGTTTGGGGACGGCCTATGGTAGCAATCAGCCCCAGCATTTT.

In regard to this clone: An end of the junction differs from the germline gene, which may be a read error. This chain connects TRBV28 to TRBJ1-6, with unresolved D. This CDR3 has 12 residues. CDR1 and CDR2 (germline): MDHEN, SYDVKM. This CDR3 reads CASNPHKSPLHF. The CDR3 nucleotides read TGTGCCAGCAATCCCCATAAGTCACCCCTCCACTTT.

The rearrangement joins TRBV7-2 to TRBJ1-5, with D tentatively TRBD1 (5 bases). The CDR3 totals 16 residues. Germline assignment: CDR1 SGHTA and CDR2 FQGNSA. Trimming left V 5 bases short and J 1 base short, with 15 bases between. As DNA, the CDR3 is TGTGCCAGCAGCCCCAACGACGGGGCAAGCAATCAGCCCCAGCATTTT. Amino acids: CASSPNDGASNQPQHF.

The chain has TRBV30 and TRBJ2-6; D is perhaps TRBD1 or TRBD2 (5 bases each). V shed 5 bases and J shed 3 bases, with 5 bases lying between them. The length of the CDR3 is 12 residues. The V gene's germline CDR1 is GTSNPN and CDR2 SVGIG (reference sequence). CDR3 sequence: CAWGGGANVLTF. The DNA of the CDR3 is TGTGCCTGGGGGGGTGGGGCCAACGTCCTGACTTTC.

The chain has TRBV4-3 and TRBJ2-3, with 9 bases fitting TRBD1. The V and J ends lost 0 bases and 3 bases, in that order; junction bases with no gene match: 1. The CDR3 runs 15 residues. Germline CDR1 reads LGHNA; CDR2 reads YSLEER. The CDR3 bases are TGCGCCAGCAGCCAAGATGGGACAGGGACAGATACGCAGTATTTT. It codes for CASSQDGTGTDTQYF.

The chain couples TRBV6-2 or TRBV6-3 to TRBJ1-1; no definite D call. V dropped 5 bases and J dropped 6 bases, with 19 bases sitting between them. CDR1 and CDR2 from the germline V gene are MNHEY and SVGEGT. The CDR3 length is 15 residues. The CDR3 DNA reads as TGTGCCAGCAGTCCAGGACCGGGAGTTCCTCCTGAAGCTTTCTTT. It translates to CASSPGPGVPPEAFF.

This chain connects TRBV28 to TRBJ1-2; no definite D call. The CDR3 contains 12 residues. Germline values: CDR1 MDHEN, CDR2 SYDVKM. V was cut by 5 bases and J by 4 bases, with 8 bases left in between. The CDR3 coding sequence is TGTGCCAGCAGTCCGCCCTTCTATGGCTACACCTTC. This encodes CASSPPFYGYTF.

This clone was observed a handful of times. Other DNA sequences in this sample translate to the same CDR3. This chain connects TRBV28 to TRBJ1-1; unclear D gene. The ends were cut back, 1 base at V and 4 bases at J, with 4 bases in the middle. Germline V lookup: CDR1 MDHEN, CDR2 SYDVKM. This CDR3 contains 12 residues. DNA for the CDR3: TGTGCCAGCAGTTTATCGGGCACTGAAGCTTTCTTT. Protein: CASSLSGTEAFF. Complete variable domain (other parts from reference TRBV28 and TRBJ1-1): DVKVTQSSRYLVKRTGEKVFLECVQDMDHENMFWYRQDPGLGLRLIYFSYDVKMKEKGDIPEGYSVSREKKERFSLILESASTNQTSMYLCASSLSGTEAFFGQGTRLTVV.

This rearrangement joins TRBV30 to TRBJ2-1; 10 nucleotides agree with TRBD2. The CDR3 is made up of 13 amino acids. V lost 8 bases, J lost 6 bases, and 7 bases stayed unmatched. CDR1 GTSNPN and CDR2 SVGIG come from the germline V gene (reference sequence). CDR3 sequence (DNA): TGTGCCGGCGAGCGGGAGGGAAGCAATGAGCAGTTCTTC. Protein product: CAGEREGSNEQFF.

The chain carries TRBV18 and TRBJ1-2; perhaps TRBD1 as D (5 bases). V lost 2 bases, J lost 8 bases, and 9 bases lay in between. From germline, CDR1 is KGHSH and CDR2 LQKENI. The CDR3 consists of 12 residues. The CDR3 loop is CASSPSGIGYTF. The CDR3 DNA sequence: TGTGCCAGCTCACCATCAGGGATAGGCTACACCTTC.

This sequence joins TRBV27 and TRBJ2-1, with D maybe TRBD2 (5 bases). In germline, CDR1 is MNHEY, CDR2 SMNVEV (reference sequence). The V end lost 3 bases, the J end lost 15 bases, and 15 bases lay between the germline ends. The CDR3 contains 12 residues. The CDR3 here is CASSFGESNWFF. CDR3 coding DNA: TGTGCCAGCAGTTTCGGGGAGAGTAATTGGTTCTTC.

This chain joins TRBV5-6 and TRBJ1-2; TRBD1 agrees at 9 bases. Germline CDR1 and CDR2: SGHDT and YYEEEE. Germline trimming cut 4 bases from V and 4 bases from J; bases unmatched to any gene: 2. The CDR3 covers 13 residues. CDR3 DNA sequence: TGTGCCAGCAGCGACAGGGGGACCTATGGCTACACCTTC. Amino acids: CASSDRGTYGYTF.

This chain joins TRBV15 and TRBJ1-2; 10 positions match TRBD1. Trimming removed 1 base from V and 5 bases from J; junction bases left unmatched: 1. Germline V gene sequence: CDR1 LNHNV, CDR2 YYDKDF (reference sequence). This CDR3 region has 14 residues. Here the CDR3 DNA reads TGTGCCACCAGCAGAGTGGGACAGGGGTATGGCTACACCTTC. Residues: CATSRVGQGYGYTF.

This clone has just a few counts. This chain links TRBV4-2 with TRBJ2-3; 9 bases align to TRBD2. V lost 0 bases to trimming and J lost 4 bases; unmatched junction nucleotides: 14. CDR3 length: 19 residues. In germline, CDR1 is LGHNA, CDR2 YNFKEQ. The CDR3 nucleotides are TGTGCCAGCAGCCAAGATCTTAGTAGCGGGAGTGATAGGCCAGATACGCAGTATTTT. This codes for CASSQDLSSGSDRPDTQYF.

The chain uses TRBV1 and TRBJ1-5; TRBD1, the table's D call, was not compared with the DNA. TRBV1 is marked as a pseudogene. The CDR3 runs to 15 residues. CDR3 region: CTSSPRQAGNQPQHF. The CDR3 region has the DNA TGCACCAGCAGCCCTAGACAGGCTGGGAATCAGCCCCAGCATTTT.